This record looks at one T cell receptor beta chain sequence and its context. TCRdb's copy holds only in-frame clones and misses some; the assay was immunoSEQ multiplex PCR. The data show around 150,000 clones, with 80% to 90% seen just once and under 3.5% held by the top ten. This specimen comes from a study of blood T cell repertoires in COVID-19. About the study: Sites across the United States, Italy and Spain contributed samples from acute and convalescent COVID-19.

This receptor was identified in a man between 65 and 85 years old with acute or convalescent COVID-19. Sequencing was done on a sample of peripheral blood.

CDR3 DNA sequence: TGCGCCAGCAGCTCCCAACAGGGGAATTCACCCCTCCACTTT. Protein sequence: CASSSQQGNSPLHF. The chain carries TRBV4-3 and TRBJ1-6; TRBD1 aligns across 7 bases. There are 14 residues in the CDR3. Germline V gene data show CDR1 as LGHNA and CDR2 as YSLEER. V lost 5 bases, J lost 7 bases, and 5 bases stayed unmatched.